Described below is a single T cell receptor (beta chain) sequence and its context. The antigen is unknown. This sample was taken from a study of T cell responses to AZD1222 COVID-19 vaccine. Findings and caveats of the study: Donors skewed white British and female; clonal diversity was possibly underestimated.

Combined were second doses at about 4 or about 12 weeks. Germline V gives CDR1 LNHDA, CDR2 SQIVND (reference sequence). The CDR3 has 13 residues. V dropped 6 bases and J dropped 2 bases, with 10 bases sitting between them. Generated by immunoSEQ multiplex PCR, the TCRdb table keeps only in-frame clones and is missing some. The table records about 81,000 clones, about 82% of them present only once. The source of this sequence is an adult who received the AZD1222 COVID-19 vaccine. V is TRBV19 and J is TRBJ1-2; D not certain. This specimen was peripheral blood, taken 28 days after the second AZD1222 dose. CDR3 region: CASRKETNYGYTF. The CDR3, as DNA: TGTGCCAGTAGAAAAGAGACAAACTATGGCTACACCTTC.